This T cell receptor beta chain derives from a study of glioma-infiltrating T cells. Overall study: Glioma patients had dexamethasone for six or fewer days before surgery. Blood libraries targeted roughly 4.5- to 11-fold coverage of roughly 1 million T cells.

Comment on this clonotype: What it binds is unknown.

Study-wide points: Shared blood CDR3 signature motifs marked patients with low tissue-blood divergence.

Amplification of TCR alpha and beta CDR3 regions from RNA used iRepertoire nested multiplex PCR. One entry per CDR3 protein results from TCRdb running MiXCR on the multiplex PCR reads. The sample shows more than 300,000 distinct CDR3 sequences, 41% of them seen only once. V lost 6 bases to trimming and J lost 4 bases, with 17 bases between them. This CDR3 contains 15 residues. The germline V gene has CDR1 MDHEN and CDR2 SYDVKM. The sequenced sample was glioma tissue, nonneoplastic brain tissue, or PBMCs (not recorded which). The chain links TRBV28 to TRBJ2-3, with D possibly matching TRBD2 (6 bases). This sequence originates from a human donor with low-grade glioma or glioblastoma, undergoing nonglioma brain surgery, or in good health (not recorded which). As DNA, the CDR3 is TGTGCCAGCAGCCTGGGAACGGGGGTATCAGATACGCAGTATTTT. Translation: CASSLGTGVSDTQYF.